The 5 T cell receptor beta chains presented below share a single source sample, sequenced in a study of control samples from healthy donors and cancer patients. Using immunoSEQ multiplex PCR, the repertoire was profiled, and TCRdb retains in-frame clones only, with some absent. The sample includes under 300,000 clones, approximately 80% of them seen just once. Material: PBMCs. The receptors come from a woman in her sixties or seventies with lung cancer.

The chain employs TRBV29-1 and TRBJ2-7, with D perhaps TRBD1 or TRBD2 (5 bases each). The CDR3 contains 12 residues. Trimming took 4 bases from V and 1 from J, leaving 8 bases between them. CDR1 and CDR2 (germline): SQVTM, ANQGSEA. Here the CDR3 reads CSVGDQSYEQYF. The CDR3 DNA reads TGCAGCGTTGGGGACCAGTCCTACGAGCAGTACTTC.

This chain uses TRBV3-1 (or the pseudogene TRBV3-2) with TRBJ2-7; D gene ambiguous. CDR3 length: 15 amino acids. Germline values: CDR1 LGHDT, CDR2 YNNKEL (reference sequence). V lost 2 bases and J lost 2, with 13 bases in between. The CDR3 protein is CASSQYGTAPYEQYF. For the CDR3, the DNA is TGTGCCAGCAGCCAATATGGTACAGCCCCCTACGAGCAGTACTTC.

The chain uses TRBV6-5 and TRBJ2-7; TRBD1 might be the D (6 bases). The CDR3 is 15 residues long. The germline V and J ends were trimmed by 1 base and 0 bases, with 10 bases remaining between them. Germline V gene data show CDR1 as MNHEY and CDR2 as SVGAGI. The CDR3 coding sequence is TGTGCCAGCAGTTACTGGTCAGGGGACTCCTACGAGCAGTACTTC. Its translation: CASSYWSGDSYEQYF.

For this clone: This CDR3 is also generated by other DNA sequences in the sample. The chain employs TRBV18 and TRBJ1-6; TRBD1 aligns across 7 bases. Germline CDR1 reads KGHSH; CDR2 reads LQKENI. V shed 3 bases, J shed 5 bases, and the junction held 1 base outside the gene matches. The length of the CDR3 is 14 residues. The CDR3 DNA follows: TGTGCCAGCTCACCCGGGACAGATAATTCACCCCTCCACTTT. Its protein is CASSPGTDNSPLHF.

This clone appeared once. The rearrangement uses TRBV4-1 and TRBJ1-1; D is unclear. Looked up from germline, CDR1 is MGHRA and CDR2 is YSYEKL. The CDR3 has 16 residues. With 1 base removed from V and 1 base from J, the gap between germline ends came to 13 bases. CDR3 bases: TGCGCCAGCAGCCAAGCGGAACAGCGGGGGAACACTGAAGCTTTCTTT. Translating gives CASSQAEQRGNTEAFF.